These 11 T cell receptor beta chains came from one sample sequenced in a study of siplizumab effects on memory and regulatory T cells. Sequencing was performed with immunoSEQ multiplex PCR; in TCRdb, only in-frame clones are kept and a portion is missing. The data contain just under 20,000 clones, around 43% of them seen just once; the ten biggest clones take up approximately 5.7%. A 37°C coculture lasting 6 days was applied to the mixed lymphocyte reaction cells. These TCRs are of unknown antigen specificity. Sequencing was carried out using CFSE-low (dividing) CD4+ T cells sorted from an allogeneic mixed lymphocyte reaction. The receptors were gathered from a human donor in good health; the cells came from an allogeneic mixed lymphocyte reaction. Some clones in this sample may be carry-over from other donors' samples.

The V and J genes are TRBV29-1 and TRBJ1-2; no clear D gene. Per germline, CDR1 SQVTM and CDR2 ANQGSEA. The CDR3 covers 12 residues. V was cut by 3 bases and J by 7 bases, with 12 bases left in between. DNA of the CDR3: TGCAGCGTTGACCCAGTTCGCAGTGGCTACACCTTC. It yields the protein CSVDPVRSGYTF.

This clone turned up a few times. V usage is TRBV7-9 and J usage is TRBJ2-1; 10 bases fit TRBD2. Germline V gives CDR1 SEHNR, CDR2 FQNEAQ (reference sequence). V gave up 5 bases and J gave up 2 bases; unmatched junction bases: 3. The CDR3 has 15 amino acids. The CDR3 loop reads CASSELAGTYNEQFF. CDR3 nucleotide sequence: TGTGCCAGCAGCGAACTAGCGGGAACCTACAATGAGCAGTTCTTC.

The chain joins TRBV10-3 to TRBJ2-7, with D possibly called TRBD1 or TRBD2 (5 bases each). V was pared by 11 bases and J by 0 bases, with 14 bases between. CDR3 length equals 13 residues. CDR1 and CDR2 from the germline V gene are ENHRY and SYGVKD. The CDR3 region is CASSGRRSYEQYF. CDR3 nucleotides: TGTGCCTCCTCGGGACGTCGCTCCTACGAGCAGTACTTC.

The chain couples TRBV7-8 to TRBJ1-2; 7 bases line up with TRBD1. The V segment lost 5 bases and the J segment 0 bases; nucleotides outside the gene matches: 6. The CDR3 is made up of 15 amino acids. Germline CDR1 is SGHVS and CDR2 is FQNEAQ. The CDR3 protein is CASSLGTEANYGYTF. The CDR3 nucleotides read TGTGCCAGCAGCCTAGGGACAGAAGCTAACTATGGCTACACCTTC.

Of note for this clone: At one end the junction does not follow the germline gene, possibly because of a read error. The CDR3 is CVWKSGRVADTQYF. The CDR3 DNA reads as TGTGTCTGGAAATCCGGGAGGGTCGCAGATACGCAGTATTTT. The chain couples TRBV30 to TRBJ2-3, with 8 positions matching TRBD2. The CDR3 loop spans 14 amino acids. Germline assignment: CDR1 GTSNPN and CDR2 SVGIG (reference sequence).

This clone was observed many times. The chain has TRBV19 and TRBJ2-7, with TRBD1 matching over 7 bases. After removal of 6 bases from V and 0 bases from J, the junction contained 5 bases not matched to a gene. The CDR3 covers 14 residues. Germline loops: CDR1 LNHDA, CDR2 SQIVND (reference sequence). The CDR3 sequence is CASSPGTVSYEQYF. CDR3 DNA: TGTGCCAGTAGCCCCGGGACAGTCTCCTACGAGCAGTACTTC.

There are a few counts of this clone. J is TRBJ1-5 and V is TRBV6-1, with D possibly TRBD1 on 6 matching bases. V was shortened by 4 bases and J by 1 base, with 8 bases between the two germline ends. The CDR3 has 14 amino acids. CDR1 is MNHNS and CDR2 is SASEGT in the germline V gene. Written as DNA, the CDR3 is TGTGCCAGCAGTGTCAGGGGAAGCAATCAGCCCCAGCATTTT. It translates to CASSVRGSNQPQHF.

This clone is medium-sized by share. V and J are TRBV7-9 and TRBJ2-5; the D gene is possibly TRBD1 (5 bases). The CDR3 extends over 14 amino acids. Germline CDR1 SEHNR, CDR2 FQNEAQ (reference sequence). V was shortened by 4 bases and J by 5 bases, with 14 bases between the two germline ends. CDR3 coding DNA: TGTGCCAGCAGCTCTCGGGTTCAGGGTGAGACCCAGTACTTC. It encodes CASSSRVQGETQYF.

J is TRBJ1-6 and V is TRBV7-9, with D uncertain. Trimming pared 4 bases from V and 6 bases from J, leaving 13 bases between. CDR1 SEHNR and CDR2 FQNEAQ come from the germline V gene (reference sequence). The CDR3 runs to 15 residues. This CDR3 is CASSSRTAINSPLHF. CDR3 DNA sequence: TGTGCCAGCAGCTCCCGGACTGCGATTAATTCACCCCTCCACTTT.

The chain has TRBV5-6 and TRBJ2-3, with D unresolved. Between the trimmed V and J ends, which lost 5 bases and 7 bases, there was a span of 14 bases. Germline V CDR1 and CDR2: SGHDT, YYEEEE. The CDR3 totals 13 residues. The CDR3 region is CASRKGPLNTQYF. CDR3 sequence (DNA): TGTGCCAGCAGAAAGGGCCCTTTGAATACGCAGTATTTT. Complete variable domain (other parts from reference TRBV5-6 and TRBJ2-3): DAGVTQSPTHLIKTRGQQVTLRCSPKSGHDTVSWYQQALGQGPQFIFQYYEEEERQRGNFPDRFSGHQFPNYSSELNVNALLLGDSALYLCASRKGPLNTQYFGPGTRLTVL.

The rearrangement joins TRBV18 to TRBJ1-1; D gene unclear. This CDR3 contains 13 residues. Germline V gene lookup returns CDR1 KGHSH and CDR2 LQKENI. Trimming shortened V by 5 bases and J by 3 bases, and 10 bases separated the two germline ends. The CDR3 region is CASSSGRDTEAFF. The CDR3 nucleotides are TGTGCCAGCTCAAGCGGCCGAGACACTGAAGCTTTCTTT.